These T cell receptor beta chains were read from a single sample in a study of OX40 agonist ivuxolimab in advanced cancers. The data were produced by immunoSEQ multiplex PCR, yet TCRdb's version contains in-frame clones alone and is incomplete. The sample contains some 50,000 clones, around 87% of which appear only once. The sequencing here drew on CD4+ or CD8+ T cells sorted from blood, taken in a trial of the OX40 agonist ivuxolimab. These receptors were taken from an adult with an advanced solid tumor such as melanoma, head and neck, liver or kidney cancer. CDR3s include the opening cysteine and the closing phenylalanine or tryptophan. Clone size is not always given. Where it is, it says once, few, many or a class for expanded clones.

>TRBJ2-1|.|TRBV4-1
CASSFRASRVNNEQFF
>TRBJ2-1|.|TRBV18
CASSPTRSGAYNEQFF
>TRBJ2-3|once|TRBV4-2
CASSQVWASGGKADTQYF
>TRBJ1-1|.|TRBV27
CASSLGSAYTEAFF
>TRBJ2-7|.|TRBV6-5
CASSYPGRVLF
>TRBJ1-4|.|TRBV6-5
CASSYYPGQSNEKLFF
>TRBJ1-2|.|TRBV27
CASSPTRLSYGYTF
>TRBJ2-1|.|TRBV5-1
CASSLNNEQFF
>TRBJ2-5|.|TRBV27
CASSLDARGTQYF
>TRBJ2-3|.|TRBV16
CASSPSGGASTDTQYF
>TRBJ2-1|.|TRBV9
CASSVAGPPGNEQFF
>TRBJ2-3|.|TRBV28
CASSWTSGITDTQYF
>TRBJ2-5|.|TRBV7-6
CASSLGPSRVLGETQYF
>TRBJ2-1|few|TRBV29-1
CSVELAYNEQFF
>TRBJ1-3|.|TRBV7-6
CASSGKDTDSGNTIYF
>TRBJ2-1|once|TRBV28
CASRTPWTGVYNEQFF
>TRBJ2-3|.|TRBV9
CASSAIRQVTDTQYF
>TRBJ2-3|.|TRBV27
CASRHTSGSLIDTQYF
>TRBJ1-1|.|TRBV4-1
CASSQNREGTEAFF
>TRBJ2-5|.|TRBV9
CASSARGQYQETQYF
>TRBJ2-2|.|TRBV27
CASSLRGRGELFF
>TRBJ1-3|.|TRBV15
CATMSDSSSGNTIYF